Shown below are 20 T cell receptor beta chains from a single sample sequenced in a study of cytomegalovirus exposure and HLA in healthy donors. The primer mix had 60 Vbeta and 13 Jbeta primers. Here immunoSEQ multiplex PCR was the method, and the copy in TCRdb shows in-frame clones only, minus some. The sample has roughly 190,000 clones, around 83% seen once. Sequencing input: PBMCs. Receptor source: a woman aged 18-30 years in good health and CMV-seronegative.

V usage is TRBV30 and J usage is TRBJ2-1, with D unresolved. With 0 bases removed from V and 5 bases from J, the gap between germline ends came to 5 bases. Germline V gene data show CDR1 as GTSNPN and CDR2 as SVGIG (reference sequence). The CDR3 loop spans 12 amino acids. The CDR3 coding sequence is TGTGCCTGGAGTGTAAGAGACAATGAGCAGTTCTTC. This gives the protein CAWSVRDNEQFF.

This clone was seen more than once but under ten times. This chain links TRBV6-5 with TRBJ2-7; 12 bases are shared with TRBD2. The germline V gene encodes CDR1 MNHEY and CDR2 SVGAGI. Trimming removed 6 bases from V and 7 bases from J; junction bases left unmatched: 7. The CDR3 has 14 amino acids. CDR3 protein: CASRPSGRGREQYV. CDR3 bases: TGTGCCAGCAGACCTAGCGGGAGGGGGAGGGAGCAGTACGTC.

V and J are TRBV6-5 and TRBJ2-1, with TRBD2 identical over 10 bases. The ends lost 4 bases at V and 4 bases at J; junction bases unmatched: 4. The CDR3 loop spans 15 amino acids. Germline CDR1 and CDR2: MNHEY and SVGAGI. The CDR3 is CASSSGLAVYNEQFF. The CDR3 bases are TGTGCCAGCAGTTCCGGACTAGCGGTATACAATGAGCAGTTCTTC.

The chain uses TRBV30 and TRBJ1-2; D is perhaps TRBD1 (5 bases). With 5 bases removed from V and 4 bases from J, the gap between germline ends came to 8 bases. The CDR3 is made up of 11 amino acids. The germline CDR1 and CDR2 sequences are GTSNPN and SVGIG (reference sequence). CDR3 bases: TGTGCCTGGGTGACAGTCTATGGCTACACCTTC. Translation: CAWVTVYGYTF.

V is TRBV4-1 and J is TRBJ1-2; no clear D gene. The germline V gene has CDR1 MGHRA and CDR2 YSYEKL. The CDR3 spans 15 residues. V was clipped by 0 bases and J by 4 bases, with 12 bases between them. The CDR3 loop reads CASSQDWRVVYGYTF. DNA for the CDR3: TGCGCCAGCAGCCAAGATTGGAGGGTGGTCTATGGCTACACCTTC.

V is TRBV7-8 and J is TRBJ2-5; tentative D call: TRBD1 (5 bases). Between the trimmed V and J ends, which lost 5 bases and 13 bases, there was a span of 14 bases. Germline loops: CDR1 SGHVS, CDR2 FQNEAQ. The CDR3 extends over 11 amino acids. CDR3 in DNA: TGTGCCAGCAGCCCAGACAGAACGCCGTACTTC. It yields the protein CASSPDRTPYF.

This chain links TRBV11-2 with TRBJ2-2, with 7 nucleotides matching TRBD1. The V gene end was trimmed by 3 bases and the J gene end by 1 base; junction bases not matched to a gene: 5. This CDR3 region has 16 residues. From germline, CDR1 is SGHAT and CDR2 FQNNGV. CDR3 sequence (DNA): TGTGCCAGCAGCTTCGGACAGGTCCTGAACACCGGGGAGCTGTTTTTT. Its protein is CASSFGQVLNTGELFF.

The chain's CDR3 is CASSYDRWQGIYGYTF. The CDR3 nucleotides read TGTGCCAGCAGTTACGACCGTTGGCAGGGGATCTATGGCTACACCTTC. This rearrangement joins TRBV6-5 to TRBJ1-2, with D maybe TRBD1 (6 bases). CDR1 and CDR2 (germline): MNHEY, SVGAGI. This CDR3 has 16 residues. Trimming removed 2 bases at V and 4 bases at J, with 17 bases between.

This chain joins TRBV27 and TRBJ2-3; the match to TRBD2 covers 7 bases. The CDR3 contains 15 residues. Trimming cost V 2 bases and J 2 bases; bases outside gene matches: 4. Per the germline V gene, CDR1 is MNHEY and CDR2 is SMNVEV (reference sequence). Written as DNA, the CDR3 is TGTGCCAGCAGTTTAGGCCTAGCGGCCACAGATACGCAGTATTTT. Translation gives CASSLGLAATDTQYF.

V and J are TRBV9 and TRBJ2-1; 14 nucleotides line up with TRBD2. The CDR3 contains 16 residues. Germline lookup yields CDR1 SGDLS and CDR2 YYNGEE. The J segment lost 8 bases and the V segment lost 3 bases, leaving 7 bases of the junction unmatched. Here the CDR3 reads CASSEGTSGSIHEQFF. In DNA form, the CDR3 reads TGTGCCAGCAGCGAGGGGACTAGCGGGAGTATCCATGAGCAGTTCTTC.

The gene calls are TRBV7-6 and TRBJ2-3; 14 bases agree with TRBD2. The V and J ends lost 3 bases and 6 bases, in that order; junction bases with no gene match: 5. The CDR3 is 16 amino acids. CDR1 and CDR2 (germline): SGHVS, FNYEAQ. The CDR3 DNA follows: TGTGCCAGCAGCTTGGGACTAGCGGGAGTTGGTGATACGCAGTATTTT. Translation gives CASSLGLAGVGDTQYF.

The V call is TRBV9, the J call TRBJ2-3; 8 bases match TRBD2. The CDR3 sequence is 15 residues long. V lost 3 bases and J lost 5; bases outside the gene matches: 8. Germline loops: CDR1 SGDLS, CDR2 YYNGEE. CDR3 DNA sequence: TGTGCCAGCAGCGACCCAGCGGGAGTGATAGATACGCAGTATTTT. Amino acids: CASSDPAGVIDTQYF.

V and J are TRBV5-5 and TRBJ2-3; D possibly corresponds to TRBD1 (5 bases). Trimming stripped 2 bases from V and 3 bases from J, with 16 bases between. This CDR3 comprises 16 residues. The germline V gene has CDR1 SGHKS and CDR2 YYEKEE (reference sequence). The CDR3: CASSLGIQAPTDTQYF. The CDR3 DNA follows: TGTGCCAGCAGCTTAGGCATACAGGCGCCTACAGATACGCAGTATTTT.

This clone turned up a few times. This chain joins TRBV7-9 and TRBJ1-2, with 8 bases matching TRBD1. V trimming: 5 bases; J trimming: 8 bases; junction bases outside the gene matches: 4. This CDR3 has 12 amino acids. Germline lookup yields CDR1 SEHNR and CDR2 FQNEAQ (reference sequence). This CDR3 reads CASSNAGGGYTF. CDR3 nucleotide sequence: TGTGCCAGCAGCAACGCAGGGGGCGGCTACACCTTC.

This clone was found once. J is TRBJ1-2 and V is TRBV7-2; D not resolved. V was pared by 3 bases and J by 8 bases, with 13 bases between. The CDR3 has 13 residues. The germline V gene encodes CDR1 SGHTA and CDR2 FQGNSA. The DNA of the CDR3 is TGTGCCAGCAGCTTCATTACGGTTCGGGGCTACACCTTC. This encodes CASSFITVRGYTF.

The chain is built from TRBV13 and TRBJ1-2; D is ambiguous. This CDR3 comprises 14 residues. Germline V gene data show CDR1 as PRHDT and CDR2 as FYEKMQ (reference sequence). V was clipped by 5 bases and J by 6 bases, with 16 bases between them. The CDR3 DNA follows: TGTGCCAGCAGCCATCGCGGACTAGCGGATGGCTACACCTTC. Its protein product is CASSHRGLADGYTF.

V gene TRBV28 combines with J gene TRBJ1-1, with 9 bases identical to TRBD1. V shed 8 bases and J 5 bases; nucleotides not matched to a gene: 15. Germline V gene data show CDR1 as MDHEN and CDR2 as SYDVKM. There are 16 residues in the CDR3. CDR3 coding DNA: TGTGCCAGCCTCAAGGACAGGGGTGAATGGTGGACTGAAGCTTTCTTT. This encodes CASLKDRGEWWTEAFF.

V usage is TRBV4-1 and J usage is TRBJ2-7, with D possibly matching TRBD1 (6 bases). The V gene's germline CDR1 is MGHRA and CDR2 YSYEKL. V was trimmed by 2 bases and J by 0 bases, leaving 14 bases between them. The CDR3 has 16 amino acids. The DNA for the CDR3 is TGCGCCAGCAGCCAACCCGGACAGAGAAGCTCCTACGAGCAGTACTTC. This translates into CASSQPGQRSSYEQYF.

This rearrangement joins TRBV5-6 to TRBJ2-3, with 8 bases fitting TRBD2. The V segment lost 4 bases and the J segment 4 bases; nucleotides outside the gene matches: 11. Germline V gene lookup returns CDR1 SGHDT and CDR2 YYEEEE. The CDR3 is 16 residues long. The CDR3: CASSRAGAGGSDTQYF. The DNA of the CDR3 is TGTGCCAGCAGCCGGGCGGGGGCGGGAGGATCAGATACGCAGTATTTT. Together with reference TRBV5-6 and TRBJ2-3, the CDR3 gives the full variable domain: DAGVTQSPTHLIKTRGQQVTLRCSPKSGHDTVSWYQQALGQGPQFIFQYYEEEERQRGNFPDRFSGHQFPNYSSELNVNALLLGDSALYLCASSRAGAGGSDTQYFGPGTRLTVL.

The CDR3 reads CASSYGQANTGELFF. DNA of the CDR3: TGTGCCAGCAGTTATGGACAGGCGAACACCGGGGAGCTGTTTTTT. The rearrangement uses TRBV6-6 and TRBJ2-2; 7 bases agree with TRBD1. V lost 3 bases and J lost 0; bases outside the gene matches: 1. The CDR3 covers 15 residues. CDR1 MNHNY and CDR2 SVGAGI come from the germline V gene (reference sequence).